Listed here are 4 T cell receptor beta chains from one sample, sequenced in a study of early T cells in non-severe SARS-CoV-2 infection (dated by TCRdb to the early 2020s). Library preparation employed 5' RACE. TCRdb shows the sequencer as NextSeq 500. TCRdb applied fastp at Q25 and MiXCR to the public reads, then kept only in-frame beta chains. Duplicate CDR3 protein sequences are folded into a single record with the most common DNA and genes. The sample contains 25,000 to 35,000 distinct CDR3 sequences, roughly 4.9% of them found a single time. The ten largest clones take up 3.5% of the sample. The material sequenced was whole blood. Receptors were obtained from an adult who was a healthcare worker with PCR-confirmed SARS-CoV-2 infection or an uninfected control (not recorded which).

There are many counts of this clonotype. The chain is built from TRBV6-1 and TRBJ1-5; D is possibly TRBD1 (5 bases). V shed 2 bases and J shed 0 bases, with 17 bases lying between them. CDR3 length: 18 amino acids. CDR1 is MNHNS and CDR2 is SASEGT in the germline V gene. CDR3 region: CASSEKGQGVGSNQPQHF. The CDR3 DNA is TGTGCCAGCAGTGAAAAGGGCCAGGGCGTCGGTAGCAATCAGCCCCAGCATTTT.

The rearrangement uses TRBV20-1 and TRBJ2-3; 8 bases fit TRBD2. Unmatched junction bases numbered 6, after V lost 4 bases and J lost 0 bases. This CDR3 is built from 15 residues. Germline assignment: CDR1 DFQATT and CDR2 SNEGSKA (reference sequence). CDR3 sequence (DNA): TGCAGTGCTAACAAACTAGCGGCTAGCACAGATACGCAGTATTTT. This encodes CSANKLAASTDTQYF.

This clonotype was detected many times. The V call is TRBV3-1, the J call TRBJ1-3; D not certain. The V end was cut by 4 bases, the J end by 4 bases, with 23 bases between. Germline loops: CDR1 LGHDT, CDR2 YNNKEL (reference sequence). The CDR3 has 18 residues. CDR3 nucleotide sequence: TGTGCCAGCAGCCCGCGAAACAGAGGAACGTCCACGGGAAACACCATATATTTT. It codes for CASSPRNRGTSTGNTIYF.

This clonotype was recorded at least ten times. V gene TRBV28 combines with J gene TRBJ2-7; D may be TRBD1 or TRBD2 (6 bases each). V gave up 2 bases and J gave up 6 bases, with 14 bases separating them. Germline values: CDR1 MDHEN, CDR2 SYDVKM. The CDR3 totals 14 residues. The CDR3: CASSLESKGGEQYF. Written as DNA, the CDR3 is TGTGCCAGCAGTTTAGAGAGTAAGGGGGGCGAGCAGTACTTC. Drawing the rest from reference TRBV28 and TRBJ2-7, the complete variable domain is DVKVTQSSRYLVKRTGEKVFLECVQDMDHENMFWYRQDPGLGLRLIYFSYDVKMKEKGDIPEGYSVSREKKERFSLILESASTNQTSMYLCASSLESKGGEQYFGPGTRLTVT.